The T cell receptor (beta chain) under discussion was sequenced for a study of blood T cells in healthy people across ages. Overall study findings and caveats: Estimates based on one million T cells were treated as lower bounds.

Donor samples were obtained from healthy Caucasian individuals from Russia, aged about 6 to 90. PCR was performed a second time for 7 to 11 cycles using a sample-barcoded 5' primer and a J-beta primer mix. A template-switch adaptor containing 12 random nucleotides labeled each cDNA molecule. TCRdb reprocessed the 5' RACE reads via MiXCR and lists one record per CDR3 protein. The repertoire holds roughly 1,800,000 distinct CDR3 sequences, 40% to 55% seen once, with 2.1% in the top ten. V was clipped by 2 bases and J by 9 bases; unmatched bases: 3. The germline V gene encodes CDR1 MNHEY and CDR2 SVGAGI. The CDR3 has 13 residues. Of note for this clonotype: Its antigen is not known.

This clonotype was obtained from a woman between 40 and 50 years old in good health. The rearrangement joins TRBV6-5 to TRBJ2-3; 9 nucleotides line up with TRBD1. The sequencing input was blood. CDR3 in DNA: TGTGCCAGCAGTTACCCCGGGACAGGGACGCAGTATTTT. Translating it yields CASSYPGTGTQYF.